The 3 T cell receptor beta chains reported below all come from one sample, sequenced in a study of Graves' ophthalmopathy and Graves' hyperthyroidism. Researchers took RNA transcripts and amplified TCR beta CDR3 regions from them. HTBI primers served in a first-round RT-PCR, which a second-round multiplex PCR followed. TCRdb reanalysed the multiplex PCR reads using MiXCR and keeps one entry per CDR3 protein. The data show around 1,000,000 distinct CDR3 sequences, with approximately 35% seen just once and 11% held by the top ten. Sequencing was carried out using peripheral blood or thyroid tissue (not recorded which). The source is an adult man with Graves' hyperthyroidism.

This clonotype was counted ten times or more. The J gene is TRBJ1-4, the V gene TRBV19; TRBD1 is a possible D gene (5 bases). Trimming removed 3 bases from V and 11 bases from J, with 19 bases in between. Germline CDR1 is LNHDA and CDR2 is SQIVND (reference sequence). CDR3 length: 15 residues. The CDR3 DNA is TGTGCCAGTAGTATCCGGGACTTCAACGGCCCCAAACTGTTTTTT. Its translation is CASSIRDFNGPKLFF.

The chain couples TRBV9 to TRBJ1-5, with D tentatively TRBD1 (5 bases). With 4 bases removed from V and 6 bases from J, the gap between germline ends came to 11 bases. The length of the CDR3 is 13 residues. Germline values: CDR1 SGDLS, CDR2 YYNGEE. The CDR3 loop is CASSMRGVQPQHF. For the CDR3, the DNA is TGTGCCAGCAGCATGCGGGGGGTTCAGCCCCAGCATTTT.

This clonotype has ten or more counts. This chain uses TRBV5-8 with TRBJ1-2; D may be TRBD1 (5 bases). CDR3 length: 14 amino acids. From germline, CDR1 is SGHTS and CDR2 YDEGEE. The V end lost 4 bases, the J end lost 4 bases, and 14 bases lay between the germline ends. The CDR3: CASSEAQGLYGYTF. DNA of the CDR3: TGTGCCAGCAGCGAAGCCCAGGGTCTCTATGGCTACACCTTC.